These T cell receptor beta chains were read from a single sample in a study of control samples from healthy donors and cancer patients. Repertoires were generated with immunoSEQ multiplex PCR, while TCRdb's copy carries only in-frame clones and drops some. This table holds hundreds of thousands of clones, over 75% found once. Material: PBMCs. These receptors were taken from a man aged 35-49 years with head and neck cancer. CDR3s include the opening cysteine and the closing phenylalanine or tryptophan. D genes are given only for firm matches. Only some rows state a clone size, as once, few, many or a class for expanded clones.

j_call	v_call	clone_size	d_call	cdr3_nt	cdr3_aa
TRBJ2-1	TRBV9	once	TRBD2	TGTGCCAGCAGCGTGGCCGCTAGCGGGAGGGCCAATGAGCAGTTCTTC	CASSVAASGRANEQFF
TRBJ2-7	TRBV6-6	-	-	TGTGCCAGCAGGCAGGGTGGTAACACCTACGAGCAGTACTTC	CASRQGGNTYEQYF
TRBJ1-2	TRBV29-1	-	-	TGCAGCGTTGAAGGCGGGGGCGCAGGCTATGGCTACACCTTC	CSVEGGGAGYGYTF
TRBJ2-1	TRBV7-6	once	TRBD2	TGTGCCAGCAGCTTAAGTCAGGCGGGAGGGCCCTCTGAGCAGTTCTTC	CASSLSQAGGPSEQFF
TRBJ1-1	TRBV28	many	TRBD1	TGTGCCAGCAGTTTCCGAAGGACAGGGGACACTGAAGCTTTCTTT	CASSFRRTGDTEAFF
TRBJ2-3	TRBV24-1	-	TRBD1	TGTGCCACCAGTACCGGACAGGGGGTAACAGATACGCAGTATTTT	CATSTGQGVTDTQYF
TRBJ1-1	TRBV28	once	-	TGTGCCAGCAGTTTTTTCGAAAAAGGACGGATGAACACTGAAGCTTTCTTT	CASSFFEKGRMNTEAFF
TRBJ1-5	TRBV28	-	-	TGTGCCAGCAGTAAGGGCAATGACCGCACTACCAATCAGCCCCAGCATTTT	CASSKGNDRTTNQPQHF
TRBJ1-4	TRBV7-9	-	-	TGTGCCAGCAGCCCCCCGACAGTTCTTAATGAAAAACTGTTTTTT	CASSPPTVLNEKLFF
TRBJ2-2	TRBV9	-	TRBD2	TGTGCCAGCAGCGTATTTCTAGCGGGGGGAAACACCGGGGAGCTGTTTTTT	CASSVFLAGGNTGELFF
TRBJ2-5	TRBV28	-	-	TGTGCCAGCAGTTTAAGGACGGGAAGGTCGAAGGAGACCCAGTACTTC	CASSLRTGRSKETQYF
TRBJ2-7	TRBV28	-	-	TGTGCCAGTTGTACCGGGCTCCCCGTGACCGAGCAGTACTTC	CASCTGLPVTEQYF
TRBJ1-1	TRBV7-2	-	TRBD1	TGTGCCAGCAGCCGCTCGGCAGGGGGCTCGTACACTGAAGCTTTCTTT	CASSRSAGGSYTEAFF
TRBJ2-1	TRBV10-1	-	-	TGCGCCAGCAGGGACTCGGCAGGTGAGCAGTTCTTC	CASRDSAGEQFF
TRBJ2-1	TRBV7-9	-	-	TGTGCCAGCAGCTTAGTGCTGTCGACAGGCTCCTACAATGAGCAGTTCTTC	CASSLVLSTGSYNEQFF
TRBJ2-7	TRBV5-4	-	-	TGTGCCAGCAGCTTGAAGGGGGGGAGGGAGGACGAGCAGTACTTC	CASSLKGGREDEQYF
TRBJ2-1	TRBV10-2	-	TRBD2	TGCGCCAGCAGTGAGTGGAGCGGGAGGGACAATGAGCAGTTCTTC	CASSEWSGRDNEQFF
TRBJ2-3	TRBV7-2	-	-	TGTGCCAGCAGCAGGGACCTGTTATTTGATACGCAGTATTTT	CASSRDLLFDTQYF
TRBJ2-2	TRBV4-3	-	-	TGCGCCAGCAGCCAAGGGTACGGCACGAACACCGGGGAGCTGTTTTTT	CASSQGYGTNTGELFF
TRBJ2-1	TRBV9	-	-	TGTGCCAGCAGCGTAGGGACACCCTCTTACAATGAGCAGTTCTTC	CASSVGTPSYNEQFF
TRBJ2-7	TRBV15	-	-	TGTGCCACCAGCAGAGGGCCGGGAACGTACGCCTACGAGCAGTACTTC	CATSRGPGTYAYEQYF
TRBJ1-3	TRBV9	-	-	TGTGCCAGCCGGCCAGACCCTGGAAACACCATATATTTT	CASRPDPGNTIYF
TRBJ2-2	TRBV27	-	TRBD1	TGTGCCAGCAGTTTATACGGGACAGCCAGGGCCACCGGGGAGCTGTTTTTT	CASSLYGTARATGELFF
TRBJ1-6	TRBV5-6	once	TRBD1	TGTGCCAGCAGCGGGGTACCAGGGGGCAATTCACCCCTCCACTTT	CASSGVPGGNSPLHF
TRBJ1-5	TRBV28	-	-	TGTGCCAGCAGTGTTATATTAGGGGAATTTGGGGTTTATAGCAATCAGCCCCAGCATTTT	CASSVILGEFGVYSNQPQHF
TRBJ1-5	TRBV28	-	-	TGTGCCAGCAGTCGTCGGACCAATCAGCCCCAGCATTTT	CASSRRTNQPQHF
TRBJ2-3	TRBV29-1	-	TRBD1	TGCAGCGTTAAGTGGACAGGGGTGGATACGCAGTATTTT	CSVKWTGVDTQYF
TRBJ1-1	TRBV11-2	-	-	TGTGCCAGCAGCTTACAGATAAACACTGAAGCTTTCTTT	CASSLQINTEAFF
TRBJ2-1	TRBV6-1	-	-	TGTGCCAGCAGTGAATTCGGGCTAGCTCCTAGTGAGCAGTTCTTC	CASSEFGLAPSEQFF
TRBJ1-2	TRBV4-1	-	-	TGCGCCAGCAGCCAAGCTCGGGCAGGGGTTGGCTACACCTTC	CASSQARAGVGYTF
TRBJ2-5	TRBV18	-	-	TGTGCCAGCTCACCGACACCCCCCAAGTACCAGTACTTC	CASSPTPPKYQYF